This T cell receptor beta chain is drawn from a study of blood T cells in healthy people across ages. Across the whole study: Per two T cells, about one barcoded beta molecule was captured through template switching. Study-level findings and limits: Percentage of naive T cells showed a strong correlation with TCR beta diversity.

Details on this clonotype: Its antigen is undetermined.

Then a second PCR, running about 7 to 11 cycles, was carried out with a sample-barcoded 5' primer and a J-beta primer mix. Each cDNA molecule, via a template-switch adaptor with 12 random nucleotides, was tagged. Using its own MiXCR run on the 5' RACE reads, TCRdb lists one record per CDR3 protein. Altogether under 1,100,000 distinct CDR3 sequences are present, roughly 24% being singletons, with the ten largest covering about 0.72%. CDR1 MNHNY and CDR2 SVGAGI come from the germline V gene (reference sequence). V was cut by 4 bases and J by 1 base, with 11 bases left in between. The CDR3 extends over 14 amino acids. The data were also submitted as part of a second study, on T cells of mothers and their children. That publication notes: Every mother supplied over 9 million TCR beta CDR3 reads and every child 2.5 million to 3.5 million.

The V and J genes are TRBV6-6 and TRBJ2-7; D may correspond to TRBD1 or TRBD2 (6 bases each). The receptor was isolated from a girl aged 2-15 years in good health. Sequences were obtained from blood. In DNA form, the CDR3 reads TGTGCCAGCAGTTGGCGGGACACTTCCTACGAGCAGTACTTC. The encoded protein is CASSWRDTSYEQYF.